This T cell receptor beta chain was identified during a study of T cells in tumors after PD-1 blockade. This clone was picked up a small number of times. The sample carries other DNA sequences with the same CDR3. Template: tumor biopsy or peripheral blood genomic DNA, about 550-6,500 ng per sample. Germline V CDR1 and CDR2: SGHDT, YYEEEE. The CDR3 runs to 14 residues. The ends lost 3 bases at V and 3 bases at J; junction bases unmatched: 4. Sequencing was performed with immunoSEQ multiplex PCR; in TCRdb, only in-frame clones are kept and a portion is missing. This sample yields around 21,000 clones, of which around 85% are seen a single time; 20% to 30% belongs to the top ten.

The source of this sequence is a human donor with advanced basal cell or squamous cell carcinoma (not recorded which). The chain employs TRBV5-6 and TRBJ2-7, with 9 bases that match TRBD1. The sample in question was PBMCs, obtained after anti-PD-1 therapy. The CDR3 DNA follows: TGTGCCAGCAGCTCCGGGACAGGGATCTACGAGCAGTACTTC. This encodes CASSSGTGIYEQYF.